The 29 T cell receptor beta chains listed next were all sequenced from one sample in a study of OX40 agonist ivuxolimab in advanced cancers. Sequencing used immunoSEQ multiplex PCR; TCRdb keeps in-frame clones, though not all of them. This sample yields around 100,000 clones, of which roughly nine tenths are seen a single time; around 5.9% belongs to the top ten. The source was CD4+ or CD8+ T cells sorted from blood, collected in a trial of the OX40 agonist ivuxolimab. The receptors were sampled from an adult with an advanced solid tumor such as melanoma, head and neck, liver or kidney cancer.

This clone appeared a single time. This rearrangement joins TRBV5-1 to TRBJ2-1, with TRBD2 matching 7 bases. CDR3 length: 14 residues. Germline V gene data show CDR1 as SGHRS and CDR2 as YFSETQ. Trimming at V came to 8 bases and at J to 7 bases, leaving 12 bases not matched to a gene. DNA for the CDR3: TGCGCCAGTTCGATTACGGGGGAGGGGAATGAGCAGTTCTTC. Translated: CASSITGEGNEQFF.

The rearrangement links TRBV28 to TRBJ1-5; D is ambiguous. V lost 3 bases to trimming and J lost 2 bases, with 8 bases between them. This CDR3 has 14 amino acids. Germline lookup yields CDR1 MDHEN and CDR2 SYDVKM. Written as DNA, the CDR3 is TGTGCCAGCAGTTTCGGGTTTGGCAATCAGCCCCAGCATTTT. It translates to CASSFGFGNQPQHF.

This sequence joins TRBV7-3 and TRBJ2-1; 9 nucleotides line up with TRBD1. Germline assignment: CDR1 SGHTA and CDR2 FQGTGA. V was clipped by 5 bases and J by 3 bases; unmatched bases: 8. This CDR3 region has 16 residues. The CDR3 region is CASSLIGDRVYNEQFF. As DNA, the CDR3 is TGTGCCAGCAGCCTGATCGGGGACAGGGTCTACAATGAGCAGTTCTTC.

The gene calls are TRBV7-9 and TRBJ2-2; 9 bases line up with TRBD2. V lost 5 bases, J lost 0 bases, and 10 bases stayed unmatched. This CDR3 has 18 amino acids. CDR1 and CDR2 (germline): SEHNR, FQNEAQ (reference sequence). The DNA of the CDR3 is TGTGCCAGCAGCCTACCCCTAGCGGGGACCGCGAACACCGGGGAGCTGTTTTTT. Its protein product is CASSLPLAGTANTGELFF. Drawing the rest from reference TRBV7-9 and TRBJ2-2, the complete variable domain is DTGVSQNPRHKITKRGQNVTFRCDPISEHNRLYWYRQTLGQGPEFLTYFQNEAQLEKSRLLSDRFSAERPKGSFSTLEIQRTEQGDSAMYLCASSLPLAGTANTGELFFGEGSRLTVL.

This clone was seen once. This chain joins TRBV25-1 and TRBJ1-2; no definite D call. Trimming shortened V by 3 bases and J by 0 bases, and 8 bases separated the two germline ends. In germline, CDR1 is MGHDK, CDR2 SYGVNS. The CDR3 loop spans 14 amino acids. CDR3 protein: CASSDAGTNYGYTF. The CDR3 DNA sequence: TGTGCCAGCAGTGATGCAGGAACTAACTATGGCTACACCTTC.

The genes are TRBV18 and TRBJ2-5; D is uncertain. The end of the DNA is better explained by TRBJ2-7, so the J call may be wrong. CDR1 and CDR2 (germline): KGHSH, LQKENI. This CDR3 spans 12 amino acids. The chain's CDR3 is CASSPEQYEQYF. The CDR3, as DNA: TGTGCCAGCTCACCTGAACAGTACGAGCAGTACTTC.

The chain has TRBV19 and TRBJ2-7, with D perhaps matching TRBD1 (6 bases). This CDR3 is built from 15 residues. Deletions cut 5 bases from V and 2 bases from J, with 16 bases between. CDR1 and CDR2 from the germline V gene are LNHDA and SQIVND (reference sequence). CDR3 DNA: TGTGCCAGTAGTCTGAGGGGACACCAGCCCTACGAGCAGTACTTC. Protein sequence: CASSLRGHQPYEQYF.

The V call is TRBV19, the J call TRBJ1-3; 7 bases match TRBD1. Trimming removed 7 bases from V and 0 bases from J; junction bases left unmatched: 6. Germline V gene lookup returns CDR1 LNHDA and CDR2 SQIVND (reference sequence). The CDR3 totals 15 residues. The CDR3 protein is CASTLRDSSGNTIYF. The CDR3, as DNA: TGTGCCAGTACACTCCGGGACAGCTCTGGAAACACCATATATTTT.

This chain uses TRBV6-1 with TRBJ1-2; 7 bases fit TRBD1. The germline V gene has CDR1 MNHNS and CDR2 SASEGT. The ends lost 2 bases at V and 5 bases at J; junction bases unmatched: 5. The CDR3 spans 14 residues. CDR3 sequence: CASSEPGQLYGYTF. DNA for the CDR3: TGTGCCAGCAGTGAACCGGGACAGCTATATGGCTACACCTTC.

The rearrangement links TRBV30 to TRBJ2-5; 10 bases align to TRBD2. The ends lost 0 bases at V and 5 bases at J; junction bases unmatched: 6. There are 15 residues in the CDR3. Per the germline V gene, CDR1 is GTSNPN and CDR2 is SVGIG (reference sequence). CDR3 in DNA: TGTGCCTGGAGTGTAGCTAGCGGGGGTGACGAGACCCAGTACTTC. Its translation is CAWSVASGGDETQYF.

This rearrangement joins TRBV30 to TRBJ1-5; the D is unclear. The CDR3 is 13 residues long. Germline assignment: CDR1 GTSNPN and CDR2 SVGIG (reference sequence). Between the trimmed V and J ends, which lost 3 bases and 4 bases, there was a span of 10 bases. The DNA of the CDR3 is TGTGCCTGGAGCGGGTGGGAGAATCAGCCCCAGCATTTT. As protein: CAWSGWENQPQHF.

The V and J genes are TRBV19 and TRBJ1-5; tentatively, D is TRBD1 (5 bases). V lost 3 bases, J lost 5 bases, and 14 bases lay in between. CDR1 LNHDA and CDR2 SQIVND come from the germline V gene (reference sequence). CDR3 length equals 15 residues. The CDR3 protein is CASSMRSGTHQPQHF. In DNA form, the CDR3 reads TGTGCCAGTAGTATGCGGTCAGGGACCCATCAGCCCCAGCATTTT.

The chain combines TRBV29-1 with TRBJ2-7, with 8 bases lining up with TRBD1. Trimming removed 6 bases from V and 0 bases from J; junction bases left unmatched: 4. The CDR3 consists of 13 residues. Germline V gives CDR1 SQVTM, CDR2 ANQGSEA. The CDR3 spells CSVRQGFSYEQYF. The CDR3 DNA reads TGCAGCGTCCGACAGGGGTTCTCCTACGAGCAGTACTTC.

This clone was observed a few times. The V gene is TRBV6-1, the J gene TRBJ1-1; D ambiguous. The V and J ends lost 4 bases and 8 bases respectively, with 8 bases between them. This CDR3 comprises 11 residues. Germline CDR1 MNHNS, CDR2 SASEGT. The CDR3 nucleotides are TGTGCCAGCAGTGGGGGTTTCGAAGCTTTCTTT. Residues: CASSGGFEAFF.

This chain uses TRBV9 with TRBJ2-2; tentatively, D is TRBD1 or TRBD2 (5 bases each). The CDR3 is 15 residues long. Trimming left V 2 bases short and J 0 bases short, with 8 bases between. Germline values: CDR1 SGDLS, CDR2 YYNGEE. In nucleotides, the CDR3 is TGTGCCAGCAGCGTGAGGGGCACGAACACCGGGGAGCTGTTTTTT. Encoded protein: CASSVRGTNTGELFF.

This chain uses TRBV27 with TRBJ2-7, with 10 bases that match TRBD2. The V gene's germline CDR1 is MNHEY and CDR2 SMNVEV (reference sequence). The CDR3 covers 16 residues. J was trimmed by 6 bases and V by 5 bases; bases with no gene match: 13. The CDR3 nucleotides are TGTGCCAGCAGTAAGGGGAGCGGGAGGGCGCTCGTCGAGCAGTACTTC. Protein product: CASSKGSGRALVEQYF.

V usage is TRBV2 and J usage is TRBJ1-5, with D hard to call. In germline, CDR1 is SNHLY, CDR2 FYNNEI. The CDR3 consists of 13 residues. V gave up 4 bases and J gave up 2 bases, with 6 bases separating them. As DNA, the CDR3 is TGTGCCAGCAGTGGGACTGGCAATCAGCCCCAGCATTTT. It codes for CASSGTGNQPQHF.

The J gene is TRBJ1-1, the V gene TRBV30, with 10 bases that match TRBD1. Germline V gives CDR1 GTSNPN, CDR2 SVGIG (reference sequence). V lost 1 base and J lost 4; bases outside the gene matches: 3. CDR3 length: 14 residues. The CDR3 DNA is TGTGCCTGGAGTGATGACAGGGGGCGCACTGAAGCTTTCTTT. As protein: CAWSDDRGRTEAFF.

The chain joins TRBV10-3 to TRBJ2-7; TRBD1 agrees at 7 bases. V lost 4 bases to trimming and J lost 0 bases; unmatched junction nucleotides: 3. The CDR3 totals 14 residues. Germline assignment: CDR1 ENHRY and CDR2 SYGVKD. CDR3 nucleotides: TGTGCCATCAGTGGGGACAGCGTCTCCTACGAGCAGTACTTC. It is translated as CAISGDSVSYEQYF.

V is TRBV18 and J is TRBJ2-1; 9 positions agree with TRBD1. After removal of 3 bases from V and 1 base from J, the junction contained 4 bases not matched to a gene. Germline CDR1 and CDR2: KGHSH and LQKENI. The CDR3 is made up of 16 amino acids. CDR3 residues: CASSPWGQGSYNEQFF. The CDR3 nucleotides read TGTGCCAGCTCACCCTGGGGACAGGGATCCTACAATGAGCAGTTCTTC.

This sequence joins TRBV7-2 and TRBJ1-4; TRBD1 aligns across 9 bases. Trimming cost V 5 bases and J 1 base; bases outside gene matches: 2. This CDR3 region has 15 residues. Per the germline V gene, CDR1 is SGHTA and CDR2 is FQGNSA. CDR3 region: CASSMTGGTNEKLFF. The CDR3 coding sequence is TGTGCCAGCAGCATGACAGGGGGAACTAATGAAAAACTGTTTTTT.

The chain joins TRBV6-5 to TRBJ1-6, with D maybe TRBD1 (6 bases). Germline V gene sequence: CDR1 MNHEY, CDR2 SVGAGI. The CDR3 is 14 amino acids. The ends were cut back, 2 bases at V and 10 bases at J, with 12 bases in the middle. DNA of the CDR3: TGTGCCAGCAGTTACAGGGTAGGGGGATCACCCCTCCACTTT. It encodes CASSYRVGGSPLHF.

This clone was seen only once. V is TRBV7-2 and J is TRBJ2-3, with 9 bases that match TRBD2. The CDR3 extends over 18 amino acids. Trimming cost V 3 bases and J 2 bases; bases outside gene matches: 12. Germline CDR1 reads SGHTA; CDR2 reads FQGNSA. In nucleotides, the CDR3 is TGTGCCAGCAGCTTGGTTAGCGGGGGCCCTCGCCTCACAGATACGCAGTATTTT. Encoded protein: CASSLVSGGPRLTDTQYF.

The sample holds a few counts of this clone. The chain is built from TRBV4-1 and TRBJ1-4, with D unresolved. The CDR3 runs to 10 residues. Germline lookup yields CDR1 MGHRA and CDR2 YSYEKL. Trimming removed 6 bases from V and 8 bases from J, with 4 bases in between. The CDR3 coding sequence is TGCGCCAGCAGTAGAGAAAAACTGTTTTTT. This translates into CASSREKLFF.

The chain carries TRBV4-2 and TRBJ2-2; tentatively, D is TRBD1 (5 bases). Germline assignment: CDR1 LGHNA and CDR2 YNFKEQ. V lost 2 bases, J lost 0 bases, and 10 bases lay in between. This CDR3 has 16 residues. The CDR3 DNA reads TGTGCCAGCAGCCAAAAGGGGCGTTCGAACACCGGGGAGCTGTTTTTT. Protein product: CASSQKGRSNTGELFF.

V gene TRBV6-5 combines with J gene TRBJ2-7, with 7 bases identical to TRBD2. Germline CDR1 reads MNHEY; CDR2 reads SVGAGI. The length of the CDR3 is 14 residues. V lost 6 bases and J lost 4; bases outside the gene matches: 9. CDR3 protein: CASSPGRGKYEQYF. The CDR3 DNA reads TGTGCCAGCAGCCCGGGGAGGGGAAAGTACGAGCAGTACTTC.

A single count supports this clone. V and J are TRBV5-1 and TRBJ2-1; D is possibly TRBD2 (6 bases). The V gene's germline CDR1 is SGHRS and CDR2 YFSETQ. The CDR3 has 14 amino acids. V was shortened by 4 bases and J by 7 bases, with 15 bases between the two germline ends. The CDR3 is CASSPSWSGNEQFF. As DNA, the CDR3 is TGCGCCAGCAGCCCTTCGTGGAGCGGGAATGAGCAGTTCTTC.

This clone appeared a single time. This chain joins TRBV5-6 and TRBJ1-1; TRBD1 aligns across 8 bases. Germline CDR1 SGHDT, CDR2 YYEEEE. The CDR3 totals 18 residues. V was clipped by 5 bases and J by 4 bases; unmatched bases: 19. CDR3 in DNA: TGTGCCAGCAGGCCCAGGGGGCGAAGGGCTGGGGGAGGCACTGAAGCTTTCTTT. This sequence encodes CASRPRGRRAGGGTEAFF.

This rearrangement joins TRBV5-6 to TRBJ1-4, with D perhaps matching TRBD1 (5 bases). V shed 2 bases and J shed 9 bases, with 17 bases lying between them. Per germline, CDR1 SGHDT and CDR2 YYEEEE. This CDR3 comprises 15 residues. CDR3: CASSFRGLDKKKLFF. CDR3 DNA: TGTGCCAGCAGCTTTAGAGGATTGGACAAGAAAAAACTGTTTTTT.